These 6 T cell receptor beta chains were all obtained from the same sample, sequenced in a study of cytotoxic CD8 clonotypes in ibrutinib-treated CLL. Libraries were prepared by immunoSEQ multiplex PCR; TCRdb keeps only in-frame clonotypes and omits some of them. The table lists 110,000 to 150,000 clones, 60% to 85% of them singletons. Material: PBMCs, obtained after 24 months of ibrutinib treatment. These receptors all stem from a human donor with chronic lymphocytic leukemia.

Only a few counts were recorded for this clone. The chain links TRBV28 to TRBJ1-2, with 8 bases matching TRBD1. Germline lookup yields CDR1 MDHEN and CDR2 SYDVKM. The junction had 12 bases not matched to a gene; V was cut back by 5 bases and J by 4 bases. CDR3 length: 16 amino acids. CDR3 sequence (DNA): TGTGCCAGCAGTCATACCTACAGGGGGTGGTCCTATGGCTACACCTTC. Its protein is CASSHTYRGWSYGYTF.

The gene calls are TRBV7-9 and TRBJ2-2; tentatively, D is TRBD1 (6 bases). The CDR3 length is 15 residues. V lost 1 base and J 1 base, leaving 7 bases between the germline ends. Germline V gene sequence: CDR1 SEHNR, CDR2 FQNEAQ (reference sequence). The CDR3 DNA sequence: TGTGCCAGCAGCTTAGTGACAGGGAACACCGGGGAGCTGTTTTTT. It translates to CASSLVTGNTGELFF.

This clone showed up just a few times. The rearrangement uses TRBV9 and TRBJ2-6; D is uncertain. V was clipped by 3 bases and J by 4 bases, with 8 bases between them. Germline CDR1 is SGDLS and CDR2 is YYNGEE. The CDR3 runs 14 residues. The CDR3 nucleotides are TGTGCCAGCAGCGGGAAGCTGGGGGCCAACGTCCTGACTTTC. Encoded protein: CASSGKLGANVLTF.

This chain links TRBV6-5 with TRBJ2-7; D is unresolved. Trimming stripped 5 bases from V and 8 bases from J, with 13 bases between. Germline V gene sequence: CDR1 MNHEY, CDR2 SVGAGI. The CDR3 has 12 residues. CDR3 nucleotide sequence: TGTGCCAGCAGTAAGACTTCCAGTCAGCAGTACTTC. As protein: CASSKTSSQQYF.

The chain couples TRBV5-5 to TRBJ1-1; TRBD1 matches at 10 bases. This CDR3 spans 14 amino acids. Germline trimming cut 1 base from V and 9 bases from J; bases unmatched to any gene: 6. The germline gives CDR1 SGHKS, CDR2 YYEKEE (reference sequence). The DNA for the CDR3 is TGTGCCAGCAGCTTGAGGGACAGGGGCCTTCAAGCTTTCTTT. It translates to CASSLRDRGLQAFF.

The chain carries TRBV5-5 and TRBJ2-5; perhaps TRBD1 as D (6 bases). Germline V gives CDR1 SGHKS, CDR2 YYEKEE (reference sequence). V lost 4 bases and J lost 2, with 15 bases in between. The CDR3 spans 15 residues. The CDR3 coding sequence is TGTGCCAGCAGCGGACCGGGACACCTACAAGAGACCCAGTACTTC. Its protein product is CASSGPGHLQETQYF.